This TCR beta chain was sequenced during a study of cytomegalovirus exposure and HLA in healthy donors. Germline CDR1 reads SQVTM; CDR2 reads ANQGSEA. V lost 5 bases and J lost 9; bases outside the gene matches: 9. This CDR3 is built from 14 residues. The PCR employed 60 Vbeta primers together with 13 Jbeta primers. TCRdb's copy holds only in-frame clones and misses some; the assay was immunoSEQ multiplex PCR. The profile shows nearly 200,000 clones, 75% to 90% of them singletons. Material for sequencing was PBMCs. J is TRBJ1-6 and V is TRBV29-1; TRBD1 matches 8 bases. The clonotype was recovered from a woman between 50 and 59 years old in good health and CMV-seropositive. CDR3 in amino acids: CSVRQGTSGSPLHF. The CDR3 nucleotides are TGCAGCGTTCGACAGGGGACTTCGGGTTCACCCCTCCACTTT.